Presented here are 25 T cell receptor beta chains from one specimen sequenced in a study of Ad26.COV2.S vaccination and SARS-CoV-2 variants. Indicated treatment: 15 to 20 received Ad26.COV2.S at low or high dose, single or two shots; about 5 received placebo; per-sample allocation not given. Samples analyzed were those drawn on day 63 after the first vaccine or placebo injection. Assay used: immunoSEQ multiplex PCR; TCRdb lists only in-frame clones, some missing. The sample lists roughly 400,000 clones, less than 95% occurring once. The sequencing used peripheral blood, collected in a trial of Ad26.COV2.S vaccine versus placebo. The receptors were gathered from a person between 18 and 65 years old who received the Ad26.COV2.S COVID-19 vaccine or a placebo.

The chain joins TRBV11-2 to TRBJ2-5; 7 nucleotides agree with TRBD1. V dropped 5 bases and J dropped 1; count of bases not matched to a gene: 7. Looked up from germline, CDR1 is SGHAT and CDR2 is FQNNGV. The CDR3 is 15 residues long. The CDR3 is CASSPRDSTQETQYF. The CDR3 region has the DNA TGTGCCAGCAGCCCCCGGGACAGTACCCAAGAGACCCAGTACTTC. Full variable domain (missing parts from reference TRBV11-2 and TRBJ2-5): EAGVAQSPRYKIIEKRQSVAFWCNPISGHATLYWYQQILGQGPKLLIQFQNNGVVDDSQLPKDRFSAERLKGVDSTLKIQPAKLEDSAVYLCASSPRDSTQETQYFGPGTRLLVL.

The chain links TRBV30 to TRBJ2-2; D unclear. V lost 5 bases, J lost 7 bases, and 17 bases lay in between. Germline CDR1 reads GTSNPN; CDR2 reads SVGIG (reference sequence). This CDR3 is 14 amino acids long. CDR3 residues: CAWGRSGLGGELFF. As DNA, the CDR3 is TGTGCCTGGGGTCGCTCAGGTTTGGGCGGGGAGCTGTTTTTT.

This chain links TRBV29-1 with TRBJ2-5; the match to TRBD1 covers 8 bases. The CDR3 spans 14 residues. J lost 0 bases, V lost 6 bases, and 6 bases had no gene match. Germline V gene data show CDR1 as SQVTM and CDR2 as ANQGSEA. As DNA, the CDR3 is TGCAGCGTAGACAGGGGAGGAAACCAAGAGACCCAGTACTTC. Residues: CSVDRGGNQETQYF. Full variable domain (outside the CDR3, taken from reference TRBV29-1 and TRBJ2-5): SAVISQKPSRDICQRGTSLTIQCQVDSQVTMMFWYRQQPGQSLTLIATANQGSEATYESGFVIDKFPISRPNLTFSTLTVSNMSPEDSSIYLCSVDRGGNQETQYFGPGTRLLVL.

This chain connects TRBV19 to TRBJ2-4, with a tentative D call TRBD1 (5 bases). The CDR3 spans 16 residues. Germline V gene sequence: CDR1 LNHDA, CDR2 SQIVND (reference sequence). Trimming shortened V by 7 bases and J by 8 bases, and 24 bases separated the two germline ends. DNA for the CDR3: TGTGCCAGTACCCCAAAAAGCTTTCATAGGGGTGACATTCAGTACTTC. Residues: CASTPKSFHRGDIQYF.

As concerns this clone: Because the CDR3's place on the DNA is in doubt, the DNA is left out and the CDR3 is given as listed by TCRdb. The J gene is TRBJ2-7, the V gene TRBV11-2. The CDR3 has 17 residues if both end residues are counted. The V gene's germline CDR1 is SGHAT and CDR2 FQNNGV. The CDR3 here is CASKGPSVPAASLEQYF.

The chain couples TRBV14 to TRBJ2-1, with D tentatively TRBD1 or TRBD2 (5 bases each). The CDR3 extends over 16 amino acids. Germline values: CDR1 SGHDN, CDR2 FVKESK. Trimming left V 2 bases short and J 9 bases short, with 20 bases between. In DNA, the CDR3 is TGTGCCAGCAGCCAACCCTCCGTTGGGGGACGAGTTGAGCAGTTCTTC. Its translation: CASSQPSVGGRVEQFF.

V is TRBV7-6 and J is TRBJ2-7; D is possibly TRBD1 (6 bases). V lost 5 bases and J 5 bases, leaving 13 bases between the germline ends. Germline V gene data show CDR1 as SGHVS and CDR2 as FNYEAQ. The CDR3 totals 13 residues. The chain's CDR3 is CASSQGIGDEQYF. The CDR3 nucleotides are TGTGCCAGCAGCCAGGGGATTGGGGACGAGCAGTACTTC.

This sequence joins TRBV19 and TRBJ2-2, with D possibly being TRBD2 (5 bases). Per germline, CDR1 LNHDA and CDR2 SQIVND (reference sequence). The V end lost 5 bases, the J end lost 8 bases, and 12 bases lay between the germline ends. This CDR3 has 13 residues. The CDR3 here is CASSLGLVGELFF. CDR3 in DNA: TGTGCCAGTAGTCTCGGACTGGTAGGGGAGCTGTTTTTT.

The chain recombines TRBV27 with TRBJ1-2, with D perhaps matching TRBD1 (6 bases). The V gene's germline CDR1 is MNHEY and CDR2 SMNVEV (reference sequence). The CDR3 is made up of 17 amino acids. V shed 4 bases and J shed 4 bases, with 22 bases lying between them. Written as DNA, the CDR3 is TGTGCCAGCAGTTCCGATCCCACCAGGGGAGTGAGCTATGGCTACACCTTC. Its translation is CASSSDPTRGVSYGYTF.

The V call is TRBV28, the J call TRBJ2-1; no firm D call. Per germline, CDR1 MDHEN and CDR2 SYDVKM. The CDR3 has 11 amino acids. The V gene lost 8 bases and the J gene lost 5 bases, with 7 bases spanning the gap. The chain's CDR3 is CASVGNNEQFF. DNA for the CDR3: TGTGCCAGCGTAGGCAACAATGAGCAGTTCTTC.

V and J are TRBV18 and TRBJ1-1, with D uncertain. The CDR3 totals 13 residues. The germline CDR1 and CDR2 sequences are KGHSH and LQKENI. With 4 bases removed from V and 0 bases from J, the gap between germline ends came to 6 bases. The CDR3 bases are TGTGCCAGCTCACAGGGTGTGAACACTGAAGCTTTCTTT. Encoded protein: CASSQGVNTEAFF.

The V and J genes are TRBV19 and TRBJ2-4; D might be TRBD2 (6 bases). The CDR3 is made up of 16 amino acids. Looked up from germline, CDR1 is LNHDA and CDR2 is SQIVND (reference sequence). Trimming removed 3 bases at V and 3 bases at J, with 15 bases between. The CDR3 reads CASSIGRERFKNIQYF. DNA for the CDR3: TGTGCCAGTAGTATCGGACGGGAGAGGTTCAAAAACATTCAGTACTTC.

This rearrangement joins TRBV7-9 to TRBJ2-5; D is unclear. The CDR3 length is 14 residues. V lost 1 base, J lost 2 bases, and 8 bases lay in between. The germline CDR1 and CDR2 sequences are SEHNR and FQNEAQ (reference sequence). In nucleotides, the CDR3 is TGTGCCAGCAGCTTAGTAGGCTTTCAAGAGACCCAGTACTTC. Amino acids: CASSLVGFQETQYF.

DNA of the CDR3: TGCAGCGTTGGAGGGCAGAGATACGAGCAGTACTTC. Its translation is CSVGGQRYEQYF. The chain combines TRBV29-1 with TRBJ2-7; D is possibly TRBD2 (5 bases). V lost 4 bases, J lost 4 bases, and 11 bases lay in between. This CDR3 is built from 12 residues. Germline V gene lookup returns CDR1 SQVTM and CDR2 ANQGSEA.

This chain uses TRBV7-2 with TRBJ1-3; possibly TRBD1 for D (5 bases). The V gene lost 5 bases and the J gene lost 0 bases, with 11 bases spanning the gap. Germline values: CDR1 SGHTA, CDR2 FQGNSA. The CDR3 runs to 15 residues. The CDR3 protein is CASSLSGGSGNTIYF. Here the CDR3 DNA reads TGTGCCAGCAGCCTTTCCGGGGGCTCTGGAAACACCATATATTTT.

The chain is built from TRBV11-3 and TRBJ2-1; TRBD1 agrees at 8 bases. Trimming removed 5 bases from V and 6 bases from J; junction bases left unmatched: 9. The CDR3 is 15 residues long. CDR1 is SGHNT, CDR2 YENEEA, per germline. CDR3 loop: CASSATGGVGNEQFF. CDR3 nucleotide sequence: TGTGCCAGCAGCGCAACAGGGGGAGTTGGCAATGAGCAGTTCTTC.

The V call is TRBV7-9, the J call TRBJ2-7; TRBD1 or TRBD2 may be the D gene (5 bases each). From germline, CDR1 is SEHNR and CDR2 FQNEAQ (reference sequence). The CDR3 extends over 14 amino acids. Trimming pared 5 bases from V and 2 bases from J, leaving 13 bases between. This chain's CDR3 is CASSRGWGTYEQYF. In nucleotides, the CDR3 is TGTGCCAGCAGCCGGGGATGGGGGACCTACGAGCAGTACTTC. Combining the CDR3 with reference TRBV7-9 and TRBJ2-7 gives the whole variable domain DTGVSQNPRHKITKRGQNVTFRCDPISEHNRLYWYRQTLGQGPEFLTYFQNEAQLEKSRLLSDRFSAERPKGSFSTLEIQRTEQGDSAMYLCASSRGWGTYEQYFGPGTRLTVT.

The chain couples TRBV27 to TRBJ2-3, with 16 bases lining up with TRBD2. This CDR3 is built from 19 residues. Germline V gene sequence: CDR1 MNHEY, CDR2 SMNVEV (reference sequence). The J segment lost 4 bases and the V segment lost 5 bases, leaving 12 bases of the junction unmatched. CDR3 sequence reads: CASSPSGLAGGPMPDTQYF. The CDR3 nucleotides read TGTGCCAGCAGTCCCTCGGGACTAGCGGGAGGGCCGATGCCAGATACGCAGTATTTT.

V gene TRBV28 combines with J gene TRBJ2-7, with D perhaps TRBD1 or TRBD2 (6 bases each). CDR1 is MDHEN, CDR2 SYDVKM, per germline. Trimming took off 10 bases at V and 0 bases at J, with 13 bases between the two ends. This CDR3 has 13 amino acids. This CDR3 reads CATAGGGSYEQYF. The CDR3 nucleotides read TGTGCCACCGCCGGGGGCGGCTCCTACGAGCAGTACTTC.

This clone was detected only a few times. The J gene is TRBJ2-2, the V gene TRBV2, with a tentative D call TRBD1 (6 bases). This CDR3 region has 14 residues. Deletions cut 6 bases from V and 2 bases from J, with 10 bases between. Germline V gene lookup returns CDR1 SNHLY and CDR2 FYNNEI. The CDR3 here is CASREDSNTGELFF. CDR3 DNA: TGTGCCAGCAGGGAGGACAGCAACACCGGGGAGCTGTTTTTT.

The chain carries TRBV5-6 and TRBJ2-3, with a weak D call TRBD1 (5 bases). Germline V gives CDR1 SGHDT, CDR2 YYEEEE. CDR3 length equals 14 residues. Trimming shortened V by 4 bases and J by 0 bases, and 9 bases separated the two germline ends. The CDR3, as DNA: TGTGCCAGCAGCGAACCAGGGAGCACAGATACGCAGTATTTT. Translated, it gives CASSEPGSTDTQYF.

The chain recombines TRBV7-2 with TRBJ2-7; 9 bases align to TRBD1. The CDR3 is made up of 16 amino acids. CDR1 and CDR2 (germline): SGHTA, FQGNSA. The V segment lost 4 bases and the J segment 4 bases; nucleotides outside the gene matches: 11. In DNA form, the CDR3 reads TGTGCCAGCAGCTACCTTCCGGGACAGGGACGGTACGAGCAGTACTTC. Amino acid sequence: CASSYLPGQGRYEQYF. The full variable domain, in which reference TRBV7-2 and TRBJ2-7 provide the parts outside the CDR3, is GAGVSQSPSNKVTEKGKDVELRCDPISGHTALYWYRQSLGQGLEFLIYFQGNSAPDKSGLPSDRFSAERTGGSVSTLTIQRTQQEDSAVYLCASSYLPGQGRYEQYFGPGTRLTVT.

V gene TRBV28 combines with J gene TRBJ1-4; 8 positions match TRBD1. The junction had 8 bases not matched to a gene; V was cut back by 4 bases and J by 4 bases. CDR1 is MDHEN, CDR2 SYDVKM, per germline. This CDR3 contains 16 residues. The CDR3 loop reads CASSSSRGLGNEKLFF. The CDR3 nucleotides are TGTGCCAGCAGTTCATCCAGGGGGCTTGGTAATGAAAAACTGTTTTTT.

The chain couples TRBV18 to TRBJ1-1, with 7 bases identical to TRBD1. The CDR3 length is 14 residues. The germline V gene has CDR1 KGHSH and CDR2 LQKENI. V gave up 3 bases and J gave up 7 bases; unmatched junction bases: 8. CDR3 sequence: CASSPRKTGIEAFF. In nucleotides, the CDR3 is TGTGCCAGCTCACCGCGCAAGACAGGGATTGAAGCTTTCTTT. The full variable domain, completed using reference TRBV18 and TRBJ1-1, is NAGVMQNPRHLVRRRGQEARLRCSPMKGHSHVYWYRQLPEEGLKFMVYLQKENIIDESGMPKERFSAEFPKEGPSILRIQQVVRGDSAAYFCASSPRKTGIEAFFGQGTRLTVV.

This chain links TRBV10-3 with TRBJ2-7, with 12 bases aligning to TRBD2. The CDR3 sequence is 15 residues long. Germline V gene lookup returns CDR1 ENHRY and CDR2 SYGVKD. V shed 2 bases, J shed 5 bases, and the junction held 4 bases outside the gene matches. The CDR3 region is CAISEIPSGRDEQYF. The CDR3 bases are TGTGCCATCAGTGAGATCCCTAGCGGGAGGGACGAGCAGTACTTC.